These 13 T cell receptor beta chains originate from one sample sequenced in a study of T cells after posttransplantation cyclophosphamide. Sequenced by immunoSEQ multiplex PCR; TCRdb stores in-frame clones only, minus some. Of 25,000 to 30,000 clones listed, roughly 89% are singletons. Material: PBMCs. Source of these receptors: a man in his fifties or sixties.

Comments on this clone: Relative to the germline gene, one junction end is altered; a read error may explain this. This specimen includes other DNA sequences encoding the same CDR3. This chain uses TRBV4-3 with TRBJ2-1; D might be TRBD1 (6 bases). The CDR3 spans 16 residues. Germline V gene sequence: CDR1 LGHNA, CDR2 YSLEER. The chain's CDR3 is CASSQDDRRTYNEQFF. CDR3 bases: TGCGCCAGCAGCCAAGATGACAGGAGAACCTACAATGAGCAATTCTTC.

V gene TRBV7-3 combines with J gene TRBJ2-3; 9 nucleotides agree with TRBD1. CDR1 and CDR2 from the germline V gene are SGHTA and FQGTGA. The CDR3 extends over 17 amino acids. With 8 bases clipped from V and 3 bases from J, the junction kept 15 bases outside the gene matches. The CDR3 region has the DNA TGTGCCAGCCGTTCTAGTACAGGGGGCGAAGGGACAGATACGCAGTATTTT. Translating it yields CASRSSTGGEGTDTQYF.

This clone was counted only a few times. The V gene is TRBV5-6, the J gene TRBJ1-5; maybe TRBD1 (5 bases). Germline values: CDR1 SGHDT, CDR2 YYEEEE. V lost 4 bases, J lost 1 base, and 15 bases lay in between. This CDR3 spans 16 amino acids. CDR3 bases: TGTGCCAGCAGCCCCAATGGGGCCGGGAGCAATCAGCCCCAGCATTTT. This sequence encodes CASSPNGAGSNQPQHF.

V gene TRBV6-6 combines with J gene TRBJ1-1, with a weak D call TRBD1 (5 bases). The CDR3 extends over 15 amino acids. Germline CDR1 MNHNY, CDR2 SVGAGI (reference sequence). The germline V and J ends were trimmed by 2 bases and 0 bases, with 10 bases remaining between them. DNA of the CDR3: TGTGCCAGCAGTTACCAACAGGAGATGAACACTGAAGCTTTCTTT. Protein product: CASSYQQEMNTEAFF.

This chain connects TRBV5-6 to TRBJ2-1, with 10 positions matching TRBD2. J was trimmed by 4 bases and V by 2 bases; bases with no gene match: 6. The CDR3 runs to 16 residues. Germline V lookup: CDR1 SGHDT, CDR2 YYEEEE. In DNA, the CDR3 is TGTGCCAGCAGCTTATATAGCGGGGGGACTTACAATGAGCAGTTCTTC. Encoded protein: CASSLYSGGTYNEQFF.

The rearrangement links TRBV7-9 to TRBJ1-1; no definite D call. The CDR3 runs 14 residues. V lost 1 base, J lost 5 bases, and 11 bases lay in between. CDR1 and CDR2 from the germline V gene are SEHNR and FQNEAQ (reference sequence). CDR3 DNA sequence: TGTGCCAGCAGCTTAGGAGGTAGACTGACTGAAGCTTTCTTT. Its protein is CASSLGGRLTEAFF. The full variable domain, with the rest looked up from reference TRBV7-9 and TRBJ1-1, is DTGVSQNPRHKITKRGQNVTFRCDPISEHNRLYWYRQTLGQGPEFLTYFQNEAQLEKSRLLSDRFSAERPKGSFSTLEIQRTEQGDSAMYLCASSLGGRLTEAFFGQGTRLTVV.

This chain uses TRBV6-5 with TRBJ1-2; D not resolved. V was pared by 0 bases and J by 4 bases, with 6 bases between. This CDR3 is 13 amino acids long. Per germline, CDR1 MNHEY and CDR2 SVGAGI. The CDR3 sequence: CASSYSGGYGYTF. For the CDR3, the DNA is TGTGCCAGCAGTTACTCCGGAGGCTATGGCTACACCTTC.

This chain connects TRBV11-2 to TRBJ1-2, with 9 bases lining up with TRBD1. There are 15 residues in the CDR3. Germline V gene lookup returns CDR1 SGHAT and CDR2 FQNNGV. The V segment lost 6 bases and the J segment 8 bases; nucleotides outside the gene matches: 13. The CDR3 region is CASRNPYRGRRGYTF. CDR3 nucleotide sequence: TGTGCCAGCAGAAACCCGTACAGGGGGCGCCGGGGCTACACCTTC.

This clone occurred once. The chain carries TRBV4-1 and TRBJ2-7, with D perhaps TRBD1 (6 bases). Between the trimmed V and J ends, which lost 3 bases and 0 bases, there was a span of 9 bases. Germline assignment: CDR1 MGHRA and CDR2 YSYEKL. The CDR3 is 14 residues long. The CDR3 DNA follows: TGCGCCAGCAGCCAGGAGGACAGCTCCTACGAGCAGTACTTC. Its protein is CASSQEDSSYEQYF.

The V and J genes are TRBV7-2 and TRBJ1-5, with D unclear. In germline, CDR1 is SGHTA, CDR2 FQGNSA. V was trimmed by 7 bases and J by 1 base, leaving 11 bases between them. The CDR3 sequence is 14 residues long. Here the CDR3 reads CASTTIGSNQPQHF. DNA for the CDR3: TGTGCCAGCACCACAATCGGGAGCAATCAGCCCCAGCATTTT.

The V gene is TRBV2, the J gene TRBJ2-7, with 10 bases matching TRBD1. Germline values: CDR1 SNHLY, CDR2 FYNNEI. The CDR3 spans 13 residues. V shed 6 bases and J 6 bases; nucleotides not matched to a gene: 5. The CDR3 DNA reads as TGTGCCAGCAGAGCCGGGACAGGGGTCGAGCAGTACTTC. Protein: CASRAGTGVEQYF.

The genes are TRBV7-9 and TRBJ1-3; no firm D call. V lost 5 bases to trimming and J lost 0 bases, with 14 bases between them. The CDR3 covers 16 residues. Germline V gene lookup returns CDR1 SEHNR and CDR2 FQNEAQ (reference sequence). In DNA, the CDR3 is TGTGCCAGCAGCCCCAGCGGGTCGGTCTCTGGAAACACCATATATTTT. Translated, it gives CASSPSGSVSGNTIYF.

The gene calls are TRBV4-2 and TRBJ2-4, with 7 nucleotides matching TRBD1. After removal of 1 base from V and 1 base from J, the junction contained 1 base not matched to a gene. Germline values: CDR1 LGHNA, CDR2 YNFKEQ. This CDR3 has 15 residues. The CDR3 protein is CASSQGQGAKNIQYF. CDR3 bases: TGTGCCAGCAGCCAAGGACAGGGTGCCAAAAACATTCAGTACTTC.